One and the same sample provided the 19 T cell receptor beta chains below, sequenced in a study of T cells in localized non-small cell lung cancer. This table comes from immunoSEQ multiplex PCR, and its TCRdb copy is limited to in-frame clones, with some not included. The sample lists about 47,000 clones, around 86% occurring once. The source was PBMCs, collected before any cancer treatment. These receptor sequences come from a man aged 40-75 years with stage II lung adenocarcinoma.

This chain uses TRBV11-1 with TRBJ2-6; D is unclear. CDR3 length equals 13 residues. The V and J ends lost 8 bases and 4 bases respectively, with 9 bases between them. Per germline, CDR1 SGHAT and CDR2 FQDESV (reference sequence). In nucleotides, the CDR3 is TGTGCCAGCTATGGAGACGGGGCCAACGTCCTGACTTTC. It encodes CASYGDGANVLTF.

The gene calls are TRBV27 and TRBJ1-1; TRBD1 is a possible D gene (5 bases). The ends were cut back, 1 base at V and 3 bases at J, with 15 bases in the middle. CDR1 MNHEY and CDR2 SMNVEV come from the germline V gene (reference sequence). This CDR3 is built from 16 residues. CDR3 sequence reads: CASSLWAGIGDTEAFF. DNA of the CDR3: TGTGCCAGCAGTTTATGGGCAGGGATAGGGGACACTGAAGCTTTCTTT.

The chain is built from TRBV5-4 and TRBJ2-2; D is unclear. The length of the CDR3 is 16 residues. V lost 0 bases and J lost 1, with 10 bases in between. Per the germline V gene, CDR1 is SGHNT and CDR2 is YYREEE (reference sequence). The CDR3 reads CASSLAFGQNTGELFF. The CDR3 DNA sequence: TGTGCCAGCAGCTTGGCCTTCGGCCAGAACACCGGGGAGCTGTTTTTT.

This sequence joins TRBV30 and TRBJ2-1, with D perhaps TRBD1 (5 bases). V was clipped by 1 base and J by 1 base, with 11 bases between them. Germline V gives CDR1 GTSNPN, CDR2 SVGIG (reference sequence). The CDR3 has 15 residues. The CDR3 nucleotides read TGTGCCTGGAGTGGACAGACCTATTCCTACAATGAGCAGTTCTTC. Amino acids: CAWSGQTYSYNEQFF.

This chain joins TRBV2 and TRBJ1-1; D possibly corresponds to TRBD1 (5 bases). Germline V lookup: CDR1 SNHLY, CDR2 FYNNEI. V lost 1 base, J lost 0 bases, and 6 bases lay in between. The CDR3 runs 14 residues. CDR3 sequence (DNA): TGTGCCAGCAGTGAAGGACAGCTGAACACTGAAGCTTTCTTT. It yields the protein CASSEGQLNTEAFF.

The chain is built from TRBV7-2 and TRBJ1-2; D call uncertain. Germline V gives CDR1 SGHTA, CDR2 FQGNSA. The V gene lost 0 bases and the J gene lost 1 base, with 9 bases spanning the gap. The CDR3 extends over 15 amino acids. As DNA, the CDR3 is TGTGCCAGCAGCTTAGCACCGGGCCTTAACTATGGCTACACCTTC. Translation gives CASSLAPGLNYGYTF.

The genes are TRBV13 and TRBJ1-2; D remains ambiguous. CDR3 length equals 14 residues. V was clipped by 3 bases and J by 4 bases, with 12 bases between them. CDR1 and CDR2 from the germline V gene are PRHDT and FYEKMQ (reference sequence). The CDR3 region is CASSFGKTSYGYTF. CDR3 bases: TGTGCCAGCAGCTTCGGGAAGACAAGCTATGGCTACACCTTC.

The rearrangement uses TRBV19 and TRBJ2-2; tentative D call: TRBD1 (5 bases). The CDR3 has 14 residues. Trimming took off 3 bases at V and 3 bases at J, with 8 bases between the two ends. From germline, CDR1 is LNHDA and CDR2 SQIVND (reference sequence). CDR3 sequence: CASSIRADTGELFF. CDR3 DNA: TGTGCCAGTAGTATCAGGGCGGACACCGGGGAGCTGTTTTTT.

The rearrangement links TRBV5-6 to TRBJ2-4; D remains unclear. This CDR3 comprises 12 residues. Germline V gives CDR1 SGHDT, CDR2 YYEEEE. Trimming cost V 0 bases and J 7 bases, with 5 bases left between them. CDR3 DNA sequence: TGTGCCAGCAGCTTGGGTTTCAACATTCAGTACTTC. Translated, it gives CASSLGFNIQYF.

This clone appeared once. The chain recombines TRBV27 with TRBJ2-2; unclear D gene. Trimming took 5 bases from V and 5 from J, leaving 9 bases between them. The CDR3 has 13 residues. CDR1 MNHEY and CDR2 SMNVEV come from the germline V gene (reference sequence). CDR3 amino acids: CASSPYRTGELFF. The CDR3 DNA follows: TGTGCCAGCAGTCCCTATCGGACCGGGGAGCTGTTTTTT.

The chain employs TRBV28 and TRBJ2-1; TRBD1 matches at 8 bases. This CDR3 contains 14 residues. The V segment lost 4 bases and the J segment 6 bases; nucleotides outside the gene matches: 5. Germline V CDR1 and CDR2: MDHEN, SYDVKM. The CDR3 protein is CASSSGGRVNEQFF. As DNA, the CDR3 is TGTGCCAGCAGTTCAGGGGGCCGGGTCAATGAGCAGTTCTTC.

The CDR3 DNA reads as TGTGCCAGCTCACCACCGGGACAGGGGAACACCGGGGAGCTGTTTTTT. It specifies CASSPPGQGNTGELFF. V usage is TRBV18 and J usage is TRBJ2-2, with 9 bases that match TRBD1. The CDR3 sequence is 16 residues long. Germline CDR1 and CDR2: KGHSH and LQKENI. J was trimmed by 1 base and V by 0 bases; bases with no gene match: 0.

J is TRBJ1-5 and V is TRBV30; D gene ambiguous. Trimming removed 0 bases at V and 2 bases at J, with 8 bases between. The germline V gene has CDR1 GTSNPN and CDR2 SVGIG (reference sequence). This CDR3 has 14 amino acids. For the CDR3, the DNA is TGTGCCTGGAGTGTACGGCAGGGCAATCAGCCCCAGCATTTT. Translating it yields CAWSVRQGNQPQHF. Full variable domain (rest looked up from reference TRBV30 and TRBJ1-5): SQTIHQWPATLVQPVGSPLSLECTVEGTSNPNLYWYRQAAGRGLQLLFYSVGIGQISSEVPQNLSASRPQDRQFILSSKKLLLSDSGFYLCAWSVRQGNQPQHFGDGTRLSIL.

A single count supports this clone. CDR3 sequence: CASSLARVSPLFIYGYTF. The CDR3 DNA reads as TGCGCCAGCAGCTTGGCTAGGGTATCTCCGCTATTTATCTATGGCTACACCTTC. J is TRBJ1-2 and V is TRBV5-1; no definite D call. CDR1 is SGHRS, CDR2 YFSETQ, per germline. Trimming stripped 0 bases from V and 4 bases from J, with 22 bases between. The CDR3 loop spans 18 amino acids.

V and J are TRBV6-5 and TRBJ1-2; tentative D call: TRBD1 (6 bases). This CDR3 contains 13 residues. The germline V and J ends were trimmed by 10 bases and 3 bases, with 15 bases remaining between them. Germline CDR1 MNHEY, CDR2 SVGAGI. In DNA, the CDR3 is TGTGCCATCGGGGAAGGGGGTTACTATGGCTACACCTTC. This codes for CAIGEGGYYGYTF.

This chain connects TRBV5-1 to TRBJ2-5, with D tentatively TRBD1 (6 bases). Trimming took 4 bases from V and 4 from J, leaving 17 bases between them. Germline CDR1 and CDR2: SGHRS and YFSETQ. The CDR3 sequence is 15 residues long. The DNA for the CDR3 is TGCGCCAGCAGCCTCCCAGGGGACCGGCGAGAGACCCAGTACTTC. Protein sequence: CASSLPGDRRETQYF.

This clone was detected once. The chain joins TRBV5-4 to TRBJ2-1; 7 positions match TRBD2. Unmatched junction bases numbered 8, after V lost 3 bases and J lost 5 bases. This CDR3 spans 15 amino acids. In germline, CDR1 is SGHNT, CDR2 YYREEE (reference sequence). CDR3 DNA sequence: TGTGCCAGCAGCTGGGGGGGGATTGGTAACAATGAGCAGTTCTTC. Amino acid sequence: CASSWGGIGNNEQFF.

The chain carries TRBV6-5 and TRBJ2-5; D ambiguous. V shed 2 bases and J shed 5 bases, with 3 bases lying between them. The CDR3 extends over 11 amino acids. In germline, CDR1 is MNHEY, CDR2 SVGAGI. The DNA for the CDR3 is TGTGCCAGCAGTTACGGGGAGACCCAGTACTTC. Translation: CASSYGETQYF.

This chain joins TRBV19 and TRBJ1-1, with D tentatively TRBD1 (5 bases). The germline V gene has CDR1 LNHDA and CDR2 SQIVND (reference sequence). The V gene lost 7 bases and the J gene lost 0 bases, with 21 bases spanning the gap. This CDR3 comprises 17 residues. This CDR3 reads CASNPKGGGRLNTEAFF. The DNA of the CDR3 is TGTGCCAGTAACCCAAAGGGTGGGGGTAGGCTGAACACTGAAGCTTTCTTT.